A single sample gave rise to the 10 T cell receptor beta chains below, sequenced in a study of shared clonotypes between healthy human individuals. Measured with immunoSEQ multiplex PCR; TCRdb has only the in-frame clones, and not every one. The data contain over a million clones, roughly 96% of them singletons. The sample consisted of naive CD4+ T cells sorted from blood. Subset indicated: CD45RA+ positively selected. These receptors all stem from a man aged 25-45 years in good health.

The genes are TRBV5-8 and TRBJ1-2, with no clear D. CDR1 is SGHTS, CDR2 YDEGEE, per germline. This CDR3 is 14 amino acids long. Trimming pared 2 bases from V and 2 bases from J, leaving 10 bases between. The CDR3 DNA sequence: TGTGCCAGCAGCTTTCCGGACCTCAACTATGGCTACACCTTC. This sequence encodes CASSFPDLNYGYTF.

V usage is TRBV7-9 and J usage is TRBJ2-3; no clear D gene. Germline lookup yields CDR1 SEHNR and CDR2 FQNEAQ (reference sequence). V lost 2 bases and J lost 4, with 7 bases in between. The CDR3 is 13 amino acids. The CDR3 region is CASSLLFADTQYF. In DNA form, the CDR3 reads TGTGCCAGCAGCTTATTATTCGCAGATACGCAGTATTTT.

This chain connects TRBV27 to TRBJ2-7; maybe TRBD2 (7 bases). Germline CDR1 is MNHEY and CDR2 is SMNVEV (reference sequence). The CDR3 length is 14 residues. Trimming took 6 bases from V and 4 from J, leaving 16 bases between them. The DNA of the CDR3 is TGTGCCAGCAGGGGACAAGGGAGGGTGTACGAGCAGTACTTC. Its protein product is CASRGQGRVYEQYF.

This clone was detected once. J is TRBJ2-7 and V is TRBV6-5, with a possible D match to TRBD1 (5 bases). Germline CDR1 MNHEY, CDR2 SVGAGI. V shed 8 bases and J shed 0 bases, with 17 bases lying between them. The CDR3 is made up of 15 amino acids. Here the CDR3 DNA reads TGTGCCAGCCACACCGGGCGACAGAACTCCTACGAGCAGTACTTC. This gives the protein CASHTGRQNSYEQYF.

This clone was counted once. V gene TRBV7-9 combines with J gene TRBJ2-3, with 7 bases fitting TRBD1. The CDR3 is made up of 16 amino acids. The germline V gene has CDR1 SEHNR and CDR2 FQNEAQ (reference sequence). V lost 3 bases to trimming and J lost 2 bases; unmatched junction nucleotides: 8. CDR3: CASSFGRDRFTDTQYF. CDR3 nucleotide sequence: TGTGCCAGCAGCTTTGGTAGGGACAGATTCACAGATACGCAGTATTTT.

The rearrangement uses TRBV10-3 and TRBJ1-1; possible D gene TRBD1, 5 bases. The germline CDR1 and CDR2 sequences are ENHRY and SYGVKD. CDR3 length: 15 amino acids. Trimming removed 1 base at V and 3 bases at J, with 12 bases between. The CDR3 DNA reads as TGTGCCATCAGTGAGTTGGGGCGTGCCGACACTGAAGCTTTCTTT. It translates to CAISELGRADTEAFF.

Only one count was recorded for this clone. The chain is built from TRBV28 and TRBJ1-1, with D maybe TRBD1 (5 bases). Trimming cost V 3 bases and J 1 base, with 9 bases left between them. CDR3 size: 14 residues. Germline-derived CDR1 and CDR2 are MDHEN and SYDVKM. CDR3 DNA sequence: TGTGCCAGCAGTTTCAGGGCAGCGAACACTGAAGCTTTCTTT. Amino acid sequence: CASSFRAANTEAFF.

J is TRBJ2-3 and V is TRBV18, with 9 bases identical to TRBD1. V lost 3 bases and J lost 1; bases outside the gene matches: 8. CDR1 is KGHSH and CDR2 is LQKENI in the germline V gene. CDR3 length: 17 residues. CDR3 DNA: TGTGCCAGCTCACCCCCCTACAGGGGGCGCGGCACAGATACGCAGTATTTT. It specifies CASSPPYRGRGTDTQYF.

V gene TRBV6-1 combines with J gene TRBJ1-5; no reliable D call. The CDR3 is made up of 15 amino acids. Germline loops: CDR1 MNHNS, CDR2 SASEGT. V dropped 4 bases and J dropped 4 bases, with 14 bases sitting between them. CDR3 in DNA: TGTGCCAGCAGTGTGGGAACCCTTGGAAATCAGCCCCAGCATTTT. Translating gives CASSVGTLGNQPQHF.

V gene TRBV29-1 combines with J gene TRBJ2-5, with TRBD1 matching 7 bases. CDR1 is SQVTM, CDR2 ANQGSEA, per germline. The CDR3 length is 13 residues. After removal of 7 bases from V and 4 bases from J, the junction contained 9 bases not matched to a gene. The CDR3 is CSAERTGGETQYF. For the CDR3, the DNA is TGCAGCGCCGAGAGGACAGGAGGAGAGACCCAGTACTTC.